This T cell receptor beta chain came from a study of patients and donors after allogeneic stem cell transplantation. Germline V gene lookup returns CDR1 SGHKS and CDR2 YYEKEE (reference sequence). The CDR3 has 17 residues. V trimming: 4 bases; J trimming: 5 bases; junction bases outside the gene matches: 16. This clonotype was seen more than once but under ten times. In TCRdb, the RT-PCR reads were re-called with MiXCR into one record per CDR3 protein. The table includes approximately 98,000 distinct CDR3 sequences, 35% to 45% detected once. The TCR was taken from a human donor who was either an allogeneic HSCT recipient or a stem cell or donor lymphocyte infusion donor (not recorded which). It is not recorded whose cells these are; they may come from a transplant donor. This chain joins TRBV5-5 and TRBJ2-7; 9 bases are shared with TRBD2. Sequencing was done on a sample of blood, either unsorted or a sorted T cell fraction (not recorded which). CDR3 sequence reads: CASSLSEASGNRNEQYF. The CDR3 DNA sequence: TGTGCCAGCAGCCTTAGTGAGGCTAGCGGGAATCGGAACGAGCAGTACTTC.